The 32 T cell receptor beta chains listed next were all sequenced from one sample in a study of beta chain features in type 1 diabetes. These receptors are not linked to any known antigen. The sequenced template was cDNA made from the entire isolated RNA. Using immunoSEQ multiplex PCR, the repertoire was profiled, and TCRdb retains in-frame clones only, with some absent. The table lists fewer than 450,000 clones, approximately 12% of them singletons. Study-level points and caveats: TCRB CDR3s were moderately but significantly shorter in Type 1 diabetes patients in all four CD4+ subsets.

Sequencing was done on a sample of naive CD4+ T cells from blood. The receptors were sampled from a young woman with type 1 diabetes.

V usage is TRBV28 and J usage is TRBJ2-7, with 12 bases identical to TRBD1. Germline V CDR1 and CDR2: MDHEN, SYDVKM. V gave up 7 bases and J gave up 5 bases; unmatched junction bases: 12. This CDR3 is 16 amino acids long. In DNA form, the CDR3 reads TGTGCCAGCACCCCGGGGGGGACAGGGGGCATCAACGAGCAGTACTTC. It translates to CASTPGGTGGINEQYF.

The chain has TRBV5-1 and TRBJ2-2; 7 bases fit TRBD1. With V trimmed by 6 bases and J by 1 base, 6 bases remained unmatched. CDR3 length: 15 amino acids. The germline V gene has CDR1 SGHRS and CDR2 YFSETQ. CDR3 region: CASTLQGKNTGELFF. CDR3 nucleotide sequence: TGCGCCAGCACCTTACAGGGGAAGAACACCGGGGAGCTGTTTTTT.

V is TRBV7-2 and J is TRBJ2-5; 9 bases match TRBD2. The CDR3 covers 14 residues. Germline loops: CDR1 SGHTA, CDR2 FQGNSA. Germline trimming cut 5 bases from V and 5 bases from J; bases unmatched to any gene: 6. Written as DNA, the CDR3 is TGTGCCAGCAGCCCACGGCGGGAGGGGGAGACCCAGTACTTC. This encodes CASSPRREGETQYF.

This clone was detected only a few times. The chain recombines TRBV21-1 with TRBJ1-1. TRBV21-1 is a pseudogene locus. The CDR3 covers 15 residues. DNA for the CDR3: TGTGCCAGCAGCAAGCTCGGTAATATGAACACTGAAGCTTTCTTT. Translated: CASSKLGNMNTEAFF.

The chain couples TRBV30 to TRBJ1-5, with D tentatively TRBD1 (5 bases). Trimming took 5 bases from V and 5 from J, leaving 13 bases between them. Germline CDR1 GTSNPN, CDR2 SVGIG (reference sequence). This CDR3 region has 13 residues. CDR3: CAWGARGDQPQHF. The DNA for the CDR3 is TGTGCCTGGGGGGCGCGGGGAGATCAGCCCCAGCATTTT.

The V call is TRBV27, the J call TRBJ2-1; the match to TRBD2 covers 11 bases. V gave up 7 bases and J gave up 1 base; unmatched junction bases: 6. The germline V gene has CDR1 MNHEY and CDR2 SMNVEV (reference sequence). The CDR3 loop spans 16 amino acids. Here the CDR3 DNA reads TGTGCCAGCACCACTAGCGGGAGAAGTTCCTACAATGAGCAGTTCTTC. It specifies CASTTSGRSSYNEQFF.

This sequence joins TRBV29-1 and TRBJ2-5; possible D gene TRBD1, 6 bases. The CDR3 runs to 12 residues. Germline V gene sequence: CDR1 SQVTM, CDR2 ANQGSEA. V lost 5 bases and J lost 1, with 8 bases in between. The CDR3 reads CSVRTAQETQYF. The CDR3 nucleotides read TGCAGCGTTAGGACAGCCCAAGAGACCCAGTACTTC.

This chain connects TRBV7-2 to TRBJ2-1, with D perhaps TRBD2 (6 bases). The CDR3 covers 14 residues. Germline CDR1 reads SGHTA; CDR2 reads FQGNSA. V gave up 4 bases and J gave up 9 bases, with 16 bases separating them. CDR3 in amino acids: CASSSLLSGVEQFF. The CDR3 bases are TGTGCCAGCAGCTCCCTTCTTTCGGGAGTTGAGCAGTTCTTC.

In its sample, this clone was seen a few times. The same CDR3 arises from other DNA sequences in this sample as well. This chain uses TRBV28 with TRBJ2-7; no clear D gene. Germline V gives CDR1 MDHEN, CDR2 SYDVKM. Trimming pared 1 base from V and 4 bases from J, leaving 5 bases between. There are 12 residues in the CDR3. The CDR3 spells CASSLSGYEQYV. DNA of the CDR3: TGTGCCAGCAGTTTATCGGGTTACGAGCAGTACGTC.

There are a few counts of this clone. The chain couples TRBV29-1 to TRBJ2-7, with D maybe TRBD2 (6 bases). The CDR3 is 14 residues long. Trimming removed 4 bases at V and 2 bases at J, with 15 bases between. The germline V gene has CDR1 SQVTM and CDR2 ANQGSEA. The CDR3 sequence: CSVVGGSSPYEQYF. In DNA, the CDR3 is TGCAGCGTTGTTGGAGGGTCGAGTCCCTACGAGCAGTACTTC.

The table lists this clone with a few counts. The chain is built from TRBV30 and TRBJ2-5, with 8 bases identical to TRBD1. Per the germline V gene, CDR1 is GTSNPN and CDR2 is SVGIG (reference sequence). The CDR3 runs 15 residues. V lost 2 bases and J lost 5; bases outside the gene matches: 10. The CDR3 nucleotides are TGTGCCTGGAGTTTTGCAGGGGGCTGGACGGAGACCCAGTACTTC. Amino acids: CAWSFAGGWTETQYF. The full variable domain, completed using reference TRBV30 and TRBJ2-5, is SQTIHQWPATLVQPVGSPLSLECTVEGTSNPNLYWYRQAAGRGLQLLFYSVGIGQISSEVPQNLSASRPQDRQFILSSKKLLLSDSGFYLCAWSFAGGWTETQYFGPGTRLLVL.

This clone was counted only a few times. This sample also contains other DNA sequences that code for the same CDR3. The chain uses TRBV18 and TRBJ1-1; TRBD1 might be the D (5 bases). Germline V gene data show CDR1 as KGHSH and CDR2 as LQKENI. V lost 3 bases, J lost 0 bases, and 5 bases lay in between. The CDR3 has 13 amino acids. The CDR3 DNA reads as TGTGCCAGCTCACCGGGGCTGAACACTGAAGCTTTCTTT. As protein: CASSPGLNTEAFF.

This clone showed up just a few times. The CDR3 sequence is CASSSGLAMNEQFF. The DNA of the CDR3 is TGTGCCAGCAGCTCGGGACTAGCGATGAATGAGCAGTTCTTC. The chain combines TRBV11-2 with TRBJ2-1; the match to TRBD2 covers 10 bases. V shed 4 bases and J 7 bases; nucleotides not matched to a gene: 4. The CDR3 totals 14 residues. The germline gives CDR1 SGHAT, CDR2 FQNNGV.

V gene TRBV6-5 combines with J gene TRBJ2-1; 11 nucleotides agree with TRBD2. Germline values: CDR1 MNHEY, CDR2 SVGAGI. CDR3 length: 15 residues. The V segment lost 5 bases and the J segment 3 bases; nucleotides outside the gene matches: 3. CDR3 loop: CASSATSGNYNEQFF. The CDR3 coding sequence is TGTGCCAGCAGTGCGACTAGCGGGAACTACAATGAGCAGTTCTTC.

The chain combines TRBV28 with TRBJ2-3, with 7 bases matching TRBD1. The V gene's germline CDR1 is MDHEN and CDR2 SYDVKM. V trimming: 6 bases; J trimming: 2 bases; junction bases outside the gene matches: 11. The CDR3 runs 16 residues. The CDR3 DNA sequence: TGTGCCAGCAGCTCCCGGGACAGCCAAACCACAGATACGCAGTATTTT. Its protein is CASSSRDSQTTDTQYF.

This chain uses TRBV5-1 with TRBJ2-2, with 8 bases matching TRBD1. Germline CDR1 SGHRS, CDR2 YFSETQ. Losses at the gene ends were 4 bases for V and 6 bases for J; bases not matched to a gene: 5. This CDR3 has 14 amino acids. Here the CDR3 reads CASSRTGRAGELFF. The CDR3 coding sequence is TGCGCCAGCAGCAGGACAGGGCGCGCCGGGGAGCTGTTTTTT.

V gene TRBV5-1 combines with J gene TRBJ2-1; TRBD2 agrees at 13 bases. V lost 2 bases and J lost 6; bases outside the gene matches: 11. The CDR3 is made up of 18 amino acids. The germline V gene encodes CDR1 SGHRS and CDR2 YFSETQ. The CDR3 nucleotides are TGCGCCAGCAGCTTTGACTATAGACTAGCGGGAGGCTCCAATGAGCAGTTCTTC. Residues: CASSFDYRLAGGSNEQFF.

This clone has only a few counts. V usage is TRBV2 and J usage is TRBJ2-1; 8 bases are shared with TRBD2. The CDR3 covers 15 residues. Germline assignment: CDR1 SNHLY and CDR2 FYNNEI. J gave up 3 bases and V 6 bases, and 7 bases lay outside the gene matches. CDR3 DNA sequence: TGTGCCAGCAGCCCAGCGGGAGAAGGCTACAATGAGCAGTTCTTC. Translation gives CASSPAGEGYNEQFF.

CDR3 in DNA: TGCGCCAGCAGCCCTGAGGGGGCGATCTACAATGAGCAGTTCTTC. Protein sequence: CASSPEGAIYNEQFF. The rearrangement uses TRBV4-1 and TRBJ2-1; TRBD1 agrees at 7 bases. From germline, CDR1 is MGHRA and CDR2 YSYEKL. The CDR3 has 15 residues. The ends lost 4 bases at V and 3 bases at J; junction bases unmatched: 6.

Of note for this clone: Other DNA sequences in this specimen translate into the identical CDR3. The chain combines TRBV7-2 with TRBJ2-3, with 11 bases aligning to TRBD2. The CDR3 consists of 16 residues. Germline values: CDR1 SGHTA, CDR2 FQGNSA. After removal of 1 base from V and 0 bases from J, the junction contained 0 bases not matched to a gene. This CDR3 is CASSLGLAGSTDTQYF. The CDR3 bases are TGTGCCAGCAGCTTAGGACTAGCGGGGAGCACAGATACGCAGTATTTT.

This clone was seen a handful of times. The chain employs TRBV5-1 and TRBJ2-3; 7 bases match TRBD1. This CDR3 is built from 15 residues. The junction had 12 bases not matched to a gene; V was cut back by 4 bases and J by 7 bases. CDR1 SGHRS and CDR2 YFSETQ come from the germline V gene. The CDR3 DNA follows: TGCGCCAGCAGCCCCGAGGGGGCGTCATACAATACGCAGTATTTT. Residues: CASSPEGASYNTQYF.

Written as DNA, the CDR3 is TGTGCCAGCAGTTTTACTACCTACGAGCAGTACTTC. Translating gives CASSFTTYEQYF. The gene calls are TRBV7-6 and TRBJ2-7; D is ambiguous. V gave up 6 bases and J gave up 2 bases, with 8 bases separating them. There are 12 residues in the CDR3. Looked up from germline, CDR1 is SGHVS and CDR2 is FNYEAQ.

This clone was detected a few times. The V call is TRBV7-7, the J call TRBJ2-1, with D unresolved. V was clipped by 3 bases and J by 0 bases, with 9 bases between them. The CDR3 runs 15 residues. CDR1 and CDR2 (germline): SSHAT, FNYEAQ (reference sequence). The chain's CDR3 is CASSFNSYSYNEQFF. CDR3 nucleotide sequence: TGTGCCAGCAGCTTCAACAGCTACTCCTACAATGAGCAGTTCTTC.

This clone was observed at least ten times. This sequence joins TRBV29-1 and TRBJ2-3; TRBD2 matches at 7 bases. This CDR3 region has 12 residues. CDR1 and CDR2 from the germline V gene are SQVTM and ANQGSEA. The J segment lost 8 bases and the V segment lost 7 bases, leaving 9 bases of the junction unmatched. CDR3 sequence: CSGSSGSGTQYF. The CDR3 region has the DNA TGCAGCGGTTCTAGCGGAAGCGGTACGCAGTATTTT.

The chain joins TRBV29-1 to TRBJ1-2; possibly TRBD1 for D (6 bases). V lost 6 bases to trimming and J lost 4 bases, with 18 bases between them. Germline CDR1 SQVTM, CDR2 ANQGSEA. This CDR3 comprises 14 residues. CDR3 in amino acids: CSVHSNRDLYGYTF. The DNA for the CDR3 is TGCAGCGTCCATAGCAACAGGGATCTCTATGGCTACACCTTC. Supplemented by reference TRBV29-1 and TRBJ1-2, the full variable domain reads SAVISQKPSRDICQRGTSLTIQCQVDSQVTMMFWYRQQPGQSLTLIATANQGSEATYESGFVIDKFPISRPNLTFSTLTVSNMSPEDSSIYLCSVHSNRDLYGYTFGSGTRLTVV.

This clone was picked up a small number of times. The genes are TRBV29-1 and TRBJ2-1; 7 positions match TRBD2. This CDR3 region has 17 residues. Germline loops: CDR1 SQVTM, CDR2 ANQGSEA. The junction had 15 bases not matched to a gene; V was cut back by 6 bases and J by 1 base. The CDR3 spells CSVRDQSWRGSYNEQFF. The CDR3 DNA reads TGCAGCGTGAGGGACCAAAGTTGGCGGGGGTCCTACAATGAGCAGTTCTTC.

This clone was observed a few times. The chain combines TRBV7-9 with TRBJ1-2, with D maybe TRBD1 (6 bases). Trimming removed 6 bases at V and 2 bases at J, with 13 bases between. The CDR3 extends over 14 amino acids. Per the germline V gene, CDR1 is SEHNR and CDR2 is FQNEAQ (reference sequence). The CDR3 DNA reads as TGTGCCAGCAGAAAACAGGGTCGGAACTATGGCTACACCTTC. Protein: CASRKQGRNYGYTF. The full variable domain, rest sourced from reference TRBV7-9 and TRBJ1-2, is DTGVSQNPRHKITKRGQNVTFRCDPISEHNRLYWYRQTLGQGPEFLTYFQNEAQLEKSRLLSDRFSAERPKGSFSTLEIQRTEQGDSAMYLCASRKQGRNYGYTFGSGTRLTVV.

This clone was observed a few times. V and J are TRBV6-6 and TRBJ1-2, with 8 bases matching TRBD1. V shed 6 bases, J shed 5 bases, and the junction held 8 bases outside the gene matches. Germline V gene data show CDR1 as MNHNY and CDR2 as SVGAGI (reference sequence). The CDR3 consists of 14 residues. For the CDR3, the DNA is TGTGCCAGCAGCTCTGGACAGGGCTCGTATGGCTACACCTTC. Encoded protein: CASSSGQGSYGYTF.

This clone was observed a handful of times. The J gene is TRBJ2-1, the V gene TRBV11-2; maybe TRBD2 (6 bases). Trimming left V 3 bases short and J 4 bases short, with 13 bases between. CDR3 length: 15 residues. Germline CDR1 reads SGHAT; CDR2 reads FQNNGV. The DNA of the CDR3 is TGTGCCAGCAGCTTTCCCAGCGGGTCTTACAATGAGCAGTTCTTC. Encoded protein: CASSFPSGSYNEQFF.

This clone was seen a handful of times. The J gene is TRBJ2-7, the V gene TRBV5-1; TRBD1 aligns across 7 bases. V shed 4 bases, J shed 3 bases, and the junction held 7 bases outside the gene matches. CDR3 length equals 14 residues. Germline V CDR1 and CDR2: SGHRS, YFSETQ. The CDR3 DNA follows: TGCGCCAGCAGCCCCCGGGACAGCAACTACGAGCAGTACTTC. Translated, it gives CASSPRDSNYEQYF. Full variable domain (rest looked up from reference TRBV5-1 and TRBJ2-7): KAGVTQTPRYLIKTRGQQVTLSCSPISGHRSVSWYQQTPGQGLQFLFEYFSETQRNKGNFPGRFSGRQFSNSRSEMNVSTLELGDSALYLCASSPRDSNYEQYFGPGTRLTVT.

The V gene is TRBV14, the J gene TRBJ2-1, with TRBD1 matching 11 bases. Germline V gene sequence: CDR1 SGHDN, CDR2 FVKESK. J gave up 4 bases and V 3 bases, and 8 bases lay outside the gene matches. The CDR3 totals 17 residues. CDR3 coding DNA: TGTGCCAGCAGCCACAAGGACAGGGGGCTGGTATACAATGAGCAGTTCTTC. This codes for CASSHKDRGLVYNEQFF. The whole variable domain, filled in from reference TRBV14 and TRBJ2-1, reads EAGVTQFPSHSVIEKGQTVTLRCDPISGHDNLYWYRRVMGKEIKFLLHFVKESKQDESGMPNNRFLAERTGGTYSTLKVQPAELEDSGVYFCASSHKDRGLVYNEQFFGPGTRLTVL.

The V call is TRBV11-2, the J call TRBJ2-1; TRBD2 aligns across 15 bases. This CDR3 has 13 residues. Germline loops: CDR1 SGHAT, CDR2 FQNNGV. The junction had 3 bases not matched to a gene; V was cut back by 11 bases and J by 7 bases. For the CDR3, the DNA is TGTGCCGGCGGACTAGCGGGAGGGAATGAGCAGTTCTTC. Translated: CAGGLAGGNEQFF.